This T cell receptor (beta chain) was identified in a study of shared clonotypes between healthy human individuals. Overall study: There were three CD4 naive, three CD4 memory, two CD8 naive and one CD8 memory plates per donor. Regarding the study as a whole: Clonotypes shared by all four donors outscored non-shared clonotypes in generation probability. The low donor count limited represented genetic and exposure-history diversity.

Remarks on this clone: Its antigen is still unknown.

V lost 6 bases and J 6 bases, leaving 12 bases between the germline ends. The germline V gene has CDR1 MNHEY and CDR2 SMNVEV (reference sequence). The CDR3 is made up of 14 amino acids. Produced via immunoSEQ multiplex PCR; TCRdb's table is partial and in-frame only. In the table there are some 2,500,000 clones, over 85% of which are singletons. The sequencing sample was made of naive CD4+ T cells from PBMCs. Subset denoted: CD45RA+ positively selected. This sequence originates from a man between 18 and 35 years old in good health. Some clones in this sample may be carry-over from other donors' samples. The J gene is TRBJ1-6, the V gene TRBV27; D call uncertain. The CDR3 loop reads CASRQPNLNSPLHF. In nucleotides, the CDR3 is TGTGCCAGCAGACAGCCGAACCTTAATTCACCCCTCCACTTT.